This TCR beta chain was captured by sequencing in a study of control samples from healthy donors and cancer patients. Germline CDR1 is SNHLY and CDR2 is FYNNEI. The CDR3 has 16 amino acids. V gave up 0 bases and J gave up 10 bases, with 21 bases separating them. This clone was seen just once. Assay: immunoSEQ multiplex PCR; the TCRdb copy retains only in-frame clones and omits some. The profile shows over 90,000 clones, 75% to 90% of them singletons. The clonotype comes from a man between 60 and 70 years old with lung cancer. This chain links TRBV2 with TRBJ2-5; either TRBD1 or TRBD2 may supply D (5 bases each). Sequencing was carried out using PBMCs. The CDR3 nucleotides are TGTGCCAGCAGTGAAGCCCAGTCAGGGATTCGGGAAAACCAGTACTTC. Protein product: CASSEAQSGIRENQYF.